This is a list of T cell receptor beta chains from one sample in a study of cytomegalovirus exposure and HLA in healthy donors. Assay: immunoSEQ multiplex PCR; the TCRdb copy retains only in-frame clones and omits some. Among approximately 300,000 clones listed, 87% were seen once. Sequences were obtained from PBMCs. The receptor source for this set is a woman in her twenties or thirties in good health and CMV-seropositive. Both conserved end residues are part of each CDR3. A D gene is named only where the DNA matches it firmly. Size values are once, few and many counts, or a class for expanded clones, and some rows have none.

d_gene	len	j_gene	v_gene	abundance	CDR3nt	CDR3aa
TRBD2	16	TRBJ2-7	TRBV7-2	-	TGTGCCAGCAGCCAAAACCCCGGGGGGGCCGGTTACGAGCAGTACTTC	CASSQNPGGAGYEQYF
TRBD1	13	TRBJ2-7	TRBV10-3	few	TGTGCCATCAGCGCAGGGGGCATTGAAGAGCAGTACTTC	CAISAGGIEEQYF
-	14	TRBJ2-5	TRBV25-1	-	TGTGCCAGCAGTGAAGGCAGGTACCAAGAGACCCAGTACTTC	CASSEGRYQETQYF
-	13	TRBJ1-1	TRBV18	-	TGTGCCAGCTCACCACAAGGGAACACTGAAGCTTTCTTT	CASSPQGNTEAFF
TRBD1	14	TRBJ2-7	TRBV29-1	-	TGCAGCTCAACCGGGACAGGGTCGACCTACGAGCAGTACTTC	CSSTGTGSTYEQYF
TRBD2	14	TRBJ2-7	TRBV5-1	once	TGCGCCAGCAAGGCCGGGGGGGTCCCCTACGAGCAGTACTTC	CASKAGGVPYEQYF
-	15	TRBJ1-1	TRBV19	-	TGTGCCAGTAGTATGGAGGGCAGAAGGAACACTGAAGCTTTCTTT	CASSMEGRRNTEAFF
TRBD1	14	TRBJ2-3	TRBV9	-	TGTGCCAGCAGCGTAGAGGGGGCGGCAGATACGCAGTATTTT	CASSVEGAADTQYF
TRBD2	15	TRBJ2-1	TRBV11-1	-	TGTGCCAGCAGTCGACTAGCGGGAGGGCCCCCTGAGCAGTTCTTC	CASSRLAGGPPEQFF
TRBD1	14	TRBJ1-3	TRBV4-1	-	TGCGCCAGCAGCCCGACAGGGACGGGAAACACCATATATTTT	CASSPTGTGNTIYF
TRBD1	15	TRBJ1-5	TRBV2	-	TGTGCCAGCACCCCGGGACAGTATAGCAATCAGCCCCAGCATTTT	CASTPGQYSNQPQHF
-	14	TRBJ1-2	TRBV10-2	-	TGCGCCAGCAGTGAGAGGAGGGGGGCTGACGGCTACACCTTC	CASSERRGADGYTF
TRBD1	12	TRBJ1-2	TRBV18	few	TGTGCCAGCTCACGGGACAGGGGAGGCTACACCTTC	CASSRDRGGYTF
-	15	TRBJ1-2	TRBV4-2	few	TGTGCCAGCAGCCAACTATCGACAGGATATTATGGCTACACCTTC	CASSQLSTGYYGYTF
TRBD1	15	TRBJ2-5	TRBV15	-	TGTGCCACCAGCAGAGCGGGACAGGGGCAAGAGACCCAGTACTTC	CATSRAGQGQETQYF
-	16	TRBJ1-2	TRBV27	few	TGTGCCAGCAGCCCCGAAGTGGGGCCCCCGGGGGGTGGCTACACCTTC	CASSPEVGPPGGGYTF
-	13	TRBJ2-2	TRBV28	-	TGTGCCAGCAGGTTATACTGGGCCGGGGAGCTGTTTTTT	CASRLYWAGELFF
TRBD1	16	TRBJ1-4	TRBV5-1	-	TGCGCCAGCAGCCAGGACAGGGTCCCCTCGCGCGAAAAACTGTTTTTT	CASSQDRVPSREKLFF
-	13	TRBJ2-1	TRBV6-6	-	TGTGCCGGTGCGACGGGGGAAAGCAATGAGCAGTTCTTC	CAGATGESNEQFF
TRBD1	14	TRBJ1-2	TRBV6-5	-	TGTGCCACCACCCGGACAGGGGCTGGGAATGGCTACACCTTC	CATTRTGAGNGYTF
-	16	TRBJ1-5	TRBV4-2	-	TGTGCCAGCAGCCAAGTCGGGGTTGGTAGCAATCAGCCCCAGCATTTT	CASSQVGVGSNQPQHF
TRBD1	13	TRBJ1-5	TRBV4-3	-	TGCGCCAGCAGTCCGGACAGGGCTCAGCCCCAGCATTTT	CASSPDRAQPQHF
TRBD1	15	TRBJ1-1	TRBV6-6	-	TGTGCCAGCAGTTCTAGGGGGCGATCTTCCGGAGAAGCTTTCTTT	CASSSRGRSSGEAFF
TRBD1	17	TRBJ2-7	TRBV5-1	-	TGCGCCAGCAGCTCGGCTTGGACAGGGACCAGCTCCTACGAGCAGTACTTC	CASSSAWTGTSSYEQYF
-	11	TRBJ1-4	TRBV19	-	TGTGCCAGTAGTATAACACGAAAACTGTTTTTT	CASSITRKLFF
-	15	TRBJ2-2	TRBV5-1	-	TGCGCCAGCAGCTTAGGCAGGGCGAACACCGGGGAGCTGTTTTTT	CASSLGRANTGELFF
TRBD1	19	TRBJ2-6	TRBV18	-	TGTGCCAGCTCACCACTATGGGACAGGGGTGTTTCTGGGGCCAACGTCCTGACTTTC	CASSPLWDRGVSGANVLTF
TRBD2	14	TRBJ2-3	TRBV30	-	TGTGCCTGGGGTAGCGGGGTTAGCACAGATACGCAGTATTTT	CAWGSGVSTDTQYF
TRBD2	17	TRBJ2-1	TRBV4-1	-	TGCGCCAGCAGCCAAGAAGGGACGGCGGGGGGCTACAATGAGCAGTTCTTC	CASSQEGTAGGYNEQFF
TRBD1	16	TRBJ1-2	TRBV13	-	TGTGCCAGCAGCTTAGGCCGAGGACAGGGGATCGGTGGCTACACCTTC	CASSLGRGQGIGGYTF
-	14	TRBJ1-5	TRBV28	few	TGTGCCAGCAGTTTTGGAGGGTTCAATCAGCCCCAGCATTTT	CASSFGGFNQPQHF
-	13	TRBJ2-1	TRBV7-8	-	TGTGCCAGCAGCAGGGGGGCAATCGGGGAGCAGTTCTTC	CASSRGAIGEQFF
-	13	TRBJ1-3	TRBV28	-	TGTGCCAGCAGTTTTGGACAGGGAAACACCATATATTTT	CASSFGQGNTIYF
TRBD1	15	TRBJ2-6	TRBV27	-	TGTGCCAGCAAACAGGGGGTTGGAGGGGCCAACGTCCTGACTTTC	CASKQGVGGANVLTF
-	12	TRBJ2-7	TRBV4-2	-	TGTGCCAGCAGCACACCATCCTACGAGCAGTACTTC	CASSTPSYEQYF
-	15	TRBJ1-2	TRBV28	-	TGTGCCAGCAGTTTAGTGACGGGCGGGGTCTATGGCTACACCTTC	CASSLVTGGVYGYTF
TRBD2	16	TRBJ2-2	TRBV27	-	TGTGCCAGCAGAGGACTAGCGGGAGTGGCCACCGGGGAGCTGTTTTTT	CASRGLAGVATGELFF
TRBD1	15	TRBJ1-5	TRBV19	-	TGTGCCAGTAGTATGAACCGGGACAGAAATCAGCCCCAGCATTTT	CASSMNRDRNQPQHF
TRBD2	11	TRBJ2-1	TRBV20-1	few	TGCAGTGCTAGAAGGGGACTAGCGGACCTCTTC	CSARRGLADLF
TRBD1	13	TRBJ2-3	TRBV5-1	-	TGCGCCAGCAGCGCCGGACAGGGATTAACGCAGTATTTT	CASSAGQGLTQYF
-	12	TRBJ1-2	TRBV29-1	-	TGCAGCGTTGGGGGTTTGTATCCCGTTCAAGGCTTC	CSVGGLYPVQGF
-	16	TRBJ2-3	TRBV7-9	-	TGTGCCAGCAGCTCAACCTTAAACAGGGTCCCAGATACGCAGTATTTT	CASSSTLNRVPDTQYF
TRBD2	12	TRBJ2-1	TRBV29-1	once	TGCAGCGTTGCGGGAGGCTACAATGAGCAGTTCTTC	CSVAGGYNEQFF
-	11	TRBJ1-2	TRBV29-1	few	TGCAGCGTTGAAACGGGGTATGGCTACACCTTC	CSVETGYGYTF
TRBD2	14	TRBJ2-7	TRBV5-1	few	TGCGCCAGCAGCTTGGTAGCGGGGGTCTACGAGCAGTACTTC	CASSLVAGVYEQYF
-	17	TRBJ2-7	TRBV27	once	TGTGCCAGCAGTTTCCTCCGTCCGGCCAGGTTGGCCTACGAGCAGTACTTC	CASSFLRPARLAYEQYF
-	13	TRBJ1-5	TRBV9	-	TGTGCCAGCAGCGGACTGGAAAATCAGCCCCAGCATTTT	CASSGLENQPQHF
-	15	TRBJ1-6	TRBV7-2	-	TGTGCCAGCAGCTTAAGTCAGGGATTAGTGTCACCCCTCCACTTT	CASSLSQGLVSPLHF
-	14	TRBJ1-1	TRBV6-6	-	TGTGCCAGCAGCACCGGGACCTCGAACACTGAAGCTTTCTTT	CASSTGTSNTEAFF
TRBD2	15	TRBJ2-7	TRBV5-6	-	TGTGCCAGCAGCTTGGTATTAGCGGGGTTATACGAGCAGTACTTC	CASSLVLAGLYEQYF
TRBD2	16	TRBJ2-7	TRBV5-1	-	TGCGCCAGCAGCCTAGTTACCGGGACTAGCGGCTACGAGCAGTACTTC	CASSLVTGTSGYEQYF
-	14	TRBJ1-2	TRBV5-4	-	TGTGCCAGCAGGGTGTGGGTGGGGAACTATGGCTACACCTTC	CASRVWVGNYGYTF
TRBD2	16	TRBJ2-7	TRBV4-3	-	TGCGCCAGCAGCGCAGGACTAGCGGGGGGATCCTACGAGCAGTACTTC	CASSAGLAGGSYEQYF
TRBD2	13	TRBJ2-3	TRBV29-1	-	TGCAGCGTCACCGCGGGGGAAGGTAATACGCAGTATTTT	CSVTAGEGNTQYF
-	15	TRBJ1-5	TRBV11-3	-	TGTGCCAGCAGCTTAGCACAAAACGGGGGTCAGCCCCAGCATTTT	CASSLAQNGGQPQHF